This TCR beta chain was obtained from a study of blood T cell repertoires in COVID-19. Study overall: Samples of COVID-19 (acute and convalescent) were obtained from the United States, Italy and Spain. Nucleic acid was either cDNA or gDNA, and it came from T cells, B-cell-depleted T cells, or PBMCs.

Clones were sequenced by immunoSEQ multiplex PCR, and TCRdb holds only the in-frame ones, with some missing. The sample gives roughly 36,000 clones, more than 80% of which show up once; about 4% is in the top ten. This receptor was identified in a man aged 60 to 69 with acute or convalescent COVID-19. Sequenced: peripheral blood.

The CDR3 loop is CASSQDGTGQETQYF. For the CDR3, the DNA is TGTGCCAGCAGCCAAGATGGGACAGGTCAAGAGACCCAGTACTTC. The V gene is TRBV4-2, the J gene TRBJ2-5; 8 bases are a match to TRBD1. The CDR3 extends over 15 amino acids. CDR1 is LGHNA, CDR2 YNFKEQ, per germline. With 0 bases clipped from V and 2 bases from J, the junction kept 2 bases outside the gene matches.